Listed below are T cell receptor beta chains from one sample, sequenced in a study of blood T cell repertoires in COVID-19. Using immunoSEQ multiplex PCR, the repertoire was profiled, and TCRdb retains in-frame clones only, with some absent. The sample consists of some 100,000 clones, 92% of them appearing once. Sequenced material: peripheral blood. The receptors were sampled from a man aged 65-85 years with acute or convalescent COVID-19. CDR3s include the opening cysteine and the closing phenylalanine or tryptophan. The D gene is left open where the match is weak. Size is omitted from some rows. Given values are once, few, many or a class for expanded clones.

V	D	J	size	DNA	CDR3
TRBV12-3/TRBV12-4	TRBD1	TRBJ1-6	NA	TGTGCCAGCAGCGGGACAGCTAATTCACCCCTCCACTTT	CASSGTANSPLHF
TRBV6-5	TRBD1	TRBJ1-1	NA	TGTGCCAGCAGTTCAATGGGACAGCCTAACACTGAAGCTTTCTTT	CASSSMGQPNTEAFF
TRBV6-2/TRBV6-3	TRBD1	TRBJ2-5	NA	TGTGCCAGCAGTTACGGGACAGGGTTAGGAGAGACCCAGTACTTC	CASSYGTGLGETQYF
TRBV7-2	NA	TRBJ1-1	NA	TGTGCCAGCAGCTTAGCACCTGGCGACAGGATGAACACTGAAGCTTTCTTT	CASSLAPGDRMNTEAFF
TRBV7-9	TRBD1	TRBJ2-1	NA	TGTGCCAGCAGCTCGGGACAGGGGTTGAATGAGCAGTTCTTC	CASSSGQGLNEQFF
TRBV11-2	NA	TRBJ1-1	once	TGTGCCAGCAGCTCGGACGCGGGAGCTTTCTTT	CASSSDAGAFF
TRBV6-5	NA	TRBJ2-7	NA	TGTGCCAGCAGGTCCGGTTGGAGGGGCGAGCAGTACTTC	CASRSGWRGEQYF
TRBV2	NA	TRBJ1-2	once	TGTGCCAGCAGCCCCCCAGGGAAGGGAAATGGCTACACCTTC	CASSPPGKGNGYTF
TRBV4-3	NA	TRBJ1-1	NA	TGCGCCAGCAGCCAAGAGCCACAGGGCAGCACTGAAGCTTTCTTT	CASSQEPQGSTEAFF
TRBV6-5	NA	TRBJ1-5	NA	TGTGCCAGCAGTTACTCCCATGGTGGGCCTATAACAACCCAGCATTTT	CASSYSHGGPITTQHF
TRBV2	NA	TRBJ2-5	few	TGTGCCAGCAGTGAAGACAGTAATGGGGAGACCCAGTACTTC	CASSEDSNGETQYF
TRBV7-8	NA	TRBJ2-2	NA	TGTGCCAGCAGCTTACTGACCGGGGAGCTGTTTTTT	CASSLLTGELFF
TRBV18	TRBD1	TRBJ2-1	NA	TGTGCCAGCTCAGTGCAGGGGGTTAGGAACAATGAGCAGTTCTTC	CASSVQGVRNNEQFF
TRBV19	TRBD1	TRBJ1-5	NA	TGTGCCAGTAGTAAGGGGCGAGACACCGGGACAGGTAAGGCCTGGGACAATCAGCCCCAGCATTTT	CASSKGRDTGTGKAWDNQPQHF